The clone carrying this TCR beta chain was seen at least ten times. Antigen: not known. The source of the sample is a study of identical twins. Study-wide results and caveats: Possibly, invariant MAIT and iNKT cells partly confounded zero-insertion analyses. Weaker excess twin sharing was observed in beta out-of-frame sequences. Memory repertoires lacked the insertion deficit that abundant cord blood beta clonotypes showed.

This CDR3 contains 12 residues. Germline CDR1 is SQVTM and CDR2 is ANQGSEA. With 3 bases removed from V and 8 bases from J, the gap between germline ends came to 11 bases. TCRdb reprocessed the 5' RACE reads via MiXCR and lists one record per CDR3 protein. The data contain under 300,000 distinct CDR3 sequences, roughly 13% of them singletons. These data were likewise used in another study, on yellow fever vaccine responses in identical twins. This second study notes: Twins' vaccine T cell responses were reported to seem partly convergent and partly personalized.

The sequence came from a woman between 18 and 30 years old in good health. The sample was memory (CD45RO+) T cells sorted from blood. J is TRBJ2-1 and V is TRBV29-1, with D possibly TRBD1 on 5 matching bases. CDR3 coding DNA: TGCAGCGTTGATGGGCAGGGCGATGAGCAGTTCTTC. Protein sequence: CSVDGQGDEQFF.